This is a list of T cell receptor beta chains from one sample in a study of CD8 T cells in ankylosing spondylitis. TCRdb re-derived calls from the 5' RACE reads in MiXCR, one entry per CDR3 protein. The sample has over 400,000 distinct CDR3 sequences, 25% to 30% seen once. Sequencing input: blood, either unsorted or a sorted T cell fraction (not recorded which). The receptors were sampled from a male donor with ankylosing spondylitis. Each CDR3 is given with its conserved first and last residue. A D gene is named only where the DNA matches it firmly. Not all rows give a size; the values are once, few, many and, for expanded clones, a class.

CDR3: CASSLDYALNTQYF
DNA: TGTGCCAGCAGCCTCGATTACGCCCTCAATACGCAGTATTTT
D: -
V: TRBV14
size: few
J: TRBJ2-3

CDR3: CASSTLVGGSPYEQYF
DNA: TGTGCCAGCAGCACTTTGGTGGGAGGCAGCCCCTACGAGCAGTACTTC
D: -
V: TRBV11-2
size: few
J: TRBJ2-7

CDR3: CSARDVGGPNTGELFF
DNA: TGCAGTGCTAGAGATGTAGGGGGGCCGAACACCGGGGAGCTGTTTTTT
D: -
V: TRBV20-1
size: -
J: TRBJ2-2

CDR3: CASRRSSGNTGELFF
DNA: TGTGCCAGCCGAAGGTCTAGCGGAAACACCGGGGAGCTGTTTTTT
D: TRBD2
V: TRBV12-3/TRBV12-4
size: few
J: TRBJ2-2

CDR3: CASTPAAMNEQFF
DNA: TGTGCCAGCACCCCTGCAGCTATGAATGAGCAGTTCTTC
D: -
V: TRBV12-3/TRBV12-4
size: few
J: TRBJ2-1

CDR3: CASSLFGGEQFF
DNA: TGTGCCAGCAGCTTGTTCGGGGGTGAGCAGTTCTTC
D: -
V: TRBV7-9
size: -
J: TRBJ2-1

CDR3: CSVEGDGGYTF
DNA: TGCAGCGTTGAGGGGGATGGTGGCTACACCTTC
D: -
V: TRBV29-1
size: few
J: TRBJ1-2

CDR3: CASSEQTRVFF
DNA: TGTGCCAGCAGTGAACAGACAAGGGTGTTCTTC
D: -
V: TRBV2
size: -
J: TRBJ2-1

CDR3: CSARVRAGVRNEQFF
DNA: TGCAGTGCTAGAGTTAGAGCGGGAGTGAGGAATGAGCAGTTCTTC
D: TRBD2
V: TRBV20-1
size: -
J: TRBJ2-1

CDR3: CATSSLAGGTDTQYF
DNA: TGTGCCACCAGTTCTCTAGCGGGGGGGACAGATACGCAGTATTTT
D: TRBD2
V: TRBV6-5
size: -
J: TRBJ2-3

CDR3: CASSLRSSGTGELFF
DNA: TGCGCCAGCAGCCTACGGTCTAGCGGCACCGGGGAGCTGTTTTTT
D: TRBD2
V: TRBV5-1
size: few
J: TRBJ2-2

CDR3: CASSFLDRVSGELFF
DNA: TGTGCCAGCAGCTTTTTGGACAGGGTCTCCGGGGAGCTGTTTTTT
D: TRBD1
V: TRBV7-9
size: -
J: TRBJ2-2

CDR3: CAISESIGTVVNEQFF
DNA: TGTGCCATCAGTGAGTCGATAGGGACAGTCGTAAATGAGCAGTTCTTC
D: TRBD1
V: TRBV10-3
size: -
J: TRBJ2-1

CDR3: CSARGFSGNTIYF
DNA: TGCAGTGCTAGAGGGTTCTCTGGAAACACCATATATTTT
D: -
V: TRBV20-1
size: -
J: TRBJ1-3

CDR3: CAESARADTSTDTQYF
DNA: TGTGCCGAGTCGGCGCGGGCAGACACTAGCACAGATACGCAGTATTTT
D: -
V: TRBV6-1
size: few
J: TRBJ2-3

CDR3: CASTLSGVRADTQYF
DNA: TGTGCCAGCACCCTATCAGGGGTCCGGGCAGATACGCAGTATTTT
D: -
V: TRBV3-1
size: few
J: TRBJ2-3

CDR3: CSAKEQGDTEAFF
DNA: TGCAGCGCTAAAGAGCAGGGAGACACTGAAGCTTTCTTT
D: -
V: TRBV29-1
size: -
J: TRBJ1-1

CDR3: CASSERGQGLYGYTF
DNA: TGTGCCAGCAGTGAACGAGGCCAGGGGCTCTATGGCTACACCTTC
D: -
V: TRBV2
size: few
J: TRBJ1-2